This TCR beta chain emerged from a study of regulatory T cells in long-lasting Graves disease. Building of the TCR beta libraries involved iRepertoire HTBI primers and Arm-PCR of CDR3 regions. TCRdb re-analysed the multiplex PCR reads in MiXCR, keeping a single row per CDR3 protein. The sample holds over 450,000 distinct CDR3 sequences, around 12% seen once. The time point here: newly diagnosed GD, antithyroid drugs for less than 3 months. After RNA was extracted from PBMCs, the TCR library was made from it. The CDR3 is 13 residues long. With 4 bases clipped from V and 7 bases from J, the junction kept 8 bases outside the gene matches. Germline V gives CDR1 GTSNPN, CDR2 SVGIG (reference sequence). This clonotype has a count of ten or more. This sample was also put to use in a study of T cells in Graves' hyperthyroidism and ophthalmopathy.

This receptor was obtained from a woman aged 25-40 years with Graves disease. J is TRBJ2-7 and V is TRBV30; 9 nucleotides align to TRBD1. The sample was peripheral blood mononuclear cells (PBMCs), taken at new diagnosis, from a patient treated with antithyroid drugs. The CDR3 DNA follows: TGTGCCTGGAACGAACAGGGGGCGGCTGAGCAGTACTTC. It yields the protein CAWNEQGAAEQYF.